The clone carrying this T cell receptor beta chain was observed at least ten times. Antigen: not known. The data were obtained in a study of T cell repertoires in cytomegalovirus infection. Overall study: Both CMV infection and a matching HLA type were indicated by public TCR beta signatures.

Study-level points and caveats: HLA-C-restricted, CMV-specific TCR beta clonotypes were dominant ex vivo. Cumulative frequency of public TCR beta families picked out carriers of CMV plus the relevant HLA.

Germline CDR1 reads LNHDA; CDR2 reads SQIVND (reference sequence). The CDR3 runs 13 residues. Between the trimmed V and J ends, which lost 1 base and 5 bases, there was a span of 6 bases. TCRdb processed the reads anew with MiXCR; each CDR3 protein has one entry. This sample has approximately 500,000 distinct CDR3 sequences, with roughly 12% found just once. The chain has TRBV19 and TRBJ1-5; D is undetermined. Sequencing input: PBMCs. This TCR was recovered from a human donor in good health (CMV status not recorded). Some clones in this sample may be carry-over from other donors' samples. DNA of the CDR3: TGTGCCAGTAGTATAGGGAGAGATCAGCCCCAGCATTTT. Protein sequence: CASSIGRDQPQHF. Based on the CDR3 plus reference TRBV19 and TRBJ1-5, the full variable domain is DGGITQSPKYLFRKEGQNVTLSCEQNLNHDAMYWYRQDPGQGLRLIYYSQIVNDFQKGDIAEGYSVSREKKESFPLTVTSAQKNPTAFYLCASSIGRDQPQHFGDGTRLSIL.